The 12 T cell receptor beta chains given below trace back to one sample, sequenced in a study of vaccination and CD4 T cells after COVID-19. Their specific antigens are unknown. Sequencing of cultured CD4+ T cell DNA used the Oncomine TCR Beta short-read assay. TCRdb fed the PCR reads into MiXCR, producing one record per CDR3 protein. Here the sample spans 9,500 to 13,000 distinct CDR3 sequences, around three fifths being singletons. The treatment denotes: roughly 10-day PBMC culture with coronavirus spike peptide pools or control peptides (ViraFEST assay). The sample consisted of CD4+ T cells from blood, cultured in vitro, taken before SARS-CoV-2 vaccination. The receptors originated from a human donor who had recovered from COVID-19.

The chain couples TRBV6-5 to TRBJ2-7, with D hard to call. CDR3 length: 15 amino acids. The germline CDR1 and CDR2 sequences are MNHEY and SVGAGI. V was cut by 0 bases and J by 0 bases, with 9 bases left in between. CDR3 coding DNA: TGTGCCAGCAGTTACTCTCGGGCCTCCTCCTACGAGCAGTACTTC. Its translation is CASSYSRASSYEQYF.

The CDR3 DNA reads TGTGCCAGCAGTGTCGAGGCGCCAGATACGCAGTATTTT. It codes for CASSVEAPDTQYF. V gene TRBV6-1 combines with J gene TRBJ2-3, with D uncertain. Looked up from germline, CDR1 is MNHNS and CDR2 is SASEGT. V was clipped by 4 bases and J by 4 bases, with 9 bases between them. This CDR3 has 13 amino acids.

This clonotype was seen more than once but under ten times. This sequence joins TRBV7-9 and TRBJ2-3; 8 bases are shared with TRBD2. J gave up 1 base and V 3 bases, and 3 bases lay outside the gene matches. CDR3 length: 15 residues. The germline gives CDR1 SEHNR, CDR2 FQNEAQ (reference sequence). The CDR3 DNA reads as TGTGCCAGCAGCTTGCAGGGACTAGGCACAGATACGCAGTATTTT. This codes for CASSLQGLGTDTQYF.

The rearrangement uses TRBV20-1 and TRBJ2-7; D gene unclear. The germline V gene encodes CDR1 DFQATT and CDR2 SNEGSKA (reference sequence). The V and J ends lost 3 bases and 1 base respectively, with 10 bases between them. The CDR3 has 13 residues. CDR3 sequence reads: CSARTQASYEQYF. For the CDR3, the DNA is TGCAGTGCTAGGACCCAAGCTTCCTACGAGCAGTACTTC.

On this clonotype: The germline gene is not matched at one end of the junction; a read error may be the cause. The CDR3 DNA reads as TGTGCCAGCAGCATAGCGGGAGGGCCGACAGATACGCAGTATTTT. It is translated as CASSIAGGPTDTQYF. The chain carries TRBV7-9 and TRBJ2-3, with 11 nucleotides matching TRBD2. Germline V gene sequence: CDR1 SEHNR, CDR2 FQNEAQ (reference sequence). This CDR3 spans 15 amino acids.

The CDR3 DNA reads TGTGCCAGCTCCCCAGGGGGCCTGAACACCGGGGAGCTGTTTTTT. Its translation: CASSPGGLNTGELFF. The V gene is TRBV7-9, the J gene TRBJ2-2; 8 positions match TRBD1. Per germline, CDR1 SEHNR and CDR2 FQNEAQ (reference sequence). V was clipped by 8 bases and J by 1 base; unmatched bases: 6. This CDR3 has 15 amino acids.

The chain combines TRBV4-1 with TRBJ2-5; D is tentatively TRBD1 or TRBD2 (5 bases each). This CDR3 has 16 amino acids. CDR1 MGHRA and CDR2 YSYEKL come from the germline V gene. With 3 bases removed from V and 1 base from J, the gap between germline ends came to 15 bases. CDR3 in DNA: TGCGCCAGCAGCCAGGGGACGAGGGCGGTCCAAGAGACCCAGTACTTC. Translation: CASSQGTRAVQETQYF.

The V call is TRBV29-1, the J call TRBJ2-1, with D maybe TRBD1 (5 bases). The CDR3 spans 12 residues. Germline V CDR1 and CDR2: SQVTM, ANQGSEA. V was shortened by 4 bases and J by 6 bases, with 10 bases between the two germline ends. CDR3 sequence (DNA): TGCAGCGTTGTGGGGCCGGGCAATGAGCAGTTCTTC. It yields the protein CSVVGPGNEQFF.

V is TRBV19 and J is TRBJ2-4; the D gene is possibly TRBD2 (7 bases). CDR3 length: 16 amino acids. Germline CDR1 is LNHDA and CDR2 is SQIVND (reference sequence). Trimming removed 4 bases at V and 6 bases at J, with 19 bases between. CDR3 DNA: TGTGCCAGTAGTACGACGGTGGCGGGGGCGGGAAACATTCAGTACTTC. Translated: CASSTTVAGAGNIQYF. Full variable domain (missing parts from reference TRBV19 and TRBJ2-4): DGGITQSPKYLFRKEGQNVTLSCEQNLNHDAMYWYRQDPGQGLRLIYYSQIVNDFQKGDIAEGYSVSREKKESFPLTVTSAQKNPTAFYLCASSTTVAGAGNIQYFGAGTRLSVL.

This clonotype was picked up a small number of times. This chain connects TRBV6-1 to TRBJ1-3; D unclear. The ends were cut back, 5 bases at V and 8 bases at J, with 4 bases in the middle. CDR1 is MNHNS and CDR2 is SASEGT in the germline V gene. The length of the CDR3 is 10 residues. CDR3 loop: CASSLDTIYF. Here the CDR3 DNA reads TGTGCCAGCAGTCTGGACACCATATATTTT.

This clonotype was observed a handful of times. This chain connects TRBV28 to TRBJ1-6; tentative D call: TRBD1 (6 bases). Germline loops: CDR1 MDHEN, CDR2 SYDVKM. V was clipped by 8 bases and J by 7 bases, with 12 bases between them. This CDR3 contains 13 residues. The chain's CDR3 is CASLDRWNSPLHF. As DNA, the CDR3 is TGTGCCAGCCTAGACAGGTGGAATTCACCCCTCCACTTT.

The rearrangement links TRBV11-3 to TRBJ2-5; 7 bases align to TRBD2. CDR1 and CDR2 (germline): SGHNT, YENEEA. This CDR3 comprises 14 residues. Trimming at V came to 5 bases and at J to 2 bases, leaving 5 bases not matched to a gene. The CDR3 is CASSRWGGQETQYF. The CDR3 nucleotides read TGTGCCAGCAGCCGATGGGGGGGTCAAGAGACCCAGTACTTC.